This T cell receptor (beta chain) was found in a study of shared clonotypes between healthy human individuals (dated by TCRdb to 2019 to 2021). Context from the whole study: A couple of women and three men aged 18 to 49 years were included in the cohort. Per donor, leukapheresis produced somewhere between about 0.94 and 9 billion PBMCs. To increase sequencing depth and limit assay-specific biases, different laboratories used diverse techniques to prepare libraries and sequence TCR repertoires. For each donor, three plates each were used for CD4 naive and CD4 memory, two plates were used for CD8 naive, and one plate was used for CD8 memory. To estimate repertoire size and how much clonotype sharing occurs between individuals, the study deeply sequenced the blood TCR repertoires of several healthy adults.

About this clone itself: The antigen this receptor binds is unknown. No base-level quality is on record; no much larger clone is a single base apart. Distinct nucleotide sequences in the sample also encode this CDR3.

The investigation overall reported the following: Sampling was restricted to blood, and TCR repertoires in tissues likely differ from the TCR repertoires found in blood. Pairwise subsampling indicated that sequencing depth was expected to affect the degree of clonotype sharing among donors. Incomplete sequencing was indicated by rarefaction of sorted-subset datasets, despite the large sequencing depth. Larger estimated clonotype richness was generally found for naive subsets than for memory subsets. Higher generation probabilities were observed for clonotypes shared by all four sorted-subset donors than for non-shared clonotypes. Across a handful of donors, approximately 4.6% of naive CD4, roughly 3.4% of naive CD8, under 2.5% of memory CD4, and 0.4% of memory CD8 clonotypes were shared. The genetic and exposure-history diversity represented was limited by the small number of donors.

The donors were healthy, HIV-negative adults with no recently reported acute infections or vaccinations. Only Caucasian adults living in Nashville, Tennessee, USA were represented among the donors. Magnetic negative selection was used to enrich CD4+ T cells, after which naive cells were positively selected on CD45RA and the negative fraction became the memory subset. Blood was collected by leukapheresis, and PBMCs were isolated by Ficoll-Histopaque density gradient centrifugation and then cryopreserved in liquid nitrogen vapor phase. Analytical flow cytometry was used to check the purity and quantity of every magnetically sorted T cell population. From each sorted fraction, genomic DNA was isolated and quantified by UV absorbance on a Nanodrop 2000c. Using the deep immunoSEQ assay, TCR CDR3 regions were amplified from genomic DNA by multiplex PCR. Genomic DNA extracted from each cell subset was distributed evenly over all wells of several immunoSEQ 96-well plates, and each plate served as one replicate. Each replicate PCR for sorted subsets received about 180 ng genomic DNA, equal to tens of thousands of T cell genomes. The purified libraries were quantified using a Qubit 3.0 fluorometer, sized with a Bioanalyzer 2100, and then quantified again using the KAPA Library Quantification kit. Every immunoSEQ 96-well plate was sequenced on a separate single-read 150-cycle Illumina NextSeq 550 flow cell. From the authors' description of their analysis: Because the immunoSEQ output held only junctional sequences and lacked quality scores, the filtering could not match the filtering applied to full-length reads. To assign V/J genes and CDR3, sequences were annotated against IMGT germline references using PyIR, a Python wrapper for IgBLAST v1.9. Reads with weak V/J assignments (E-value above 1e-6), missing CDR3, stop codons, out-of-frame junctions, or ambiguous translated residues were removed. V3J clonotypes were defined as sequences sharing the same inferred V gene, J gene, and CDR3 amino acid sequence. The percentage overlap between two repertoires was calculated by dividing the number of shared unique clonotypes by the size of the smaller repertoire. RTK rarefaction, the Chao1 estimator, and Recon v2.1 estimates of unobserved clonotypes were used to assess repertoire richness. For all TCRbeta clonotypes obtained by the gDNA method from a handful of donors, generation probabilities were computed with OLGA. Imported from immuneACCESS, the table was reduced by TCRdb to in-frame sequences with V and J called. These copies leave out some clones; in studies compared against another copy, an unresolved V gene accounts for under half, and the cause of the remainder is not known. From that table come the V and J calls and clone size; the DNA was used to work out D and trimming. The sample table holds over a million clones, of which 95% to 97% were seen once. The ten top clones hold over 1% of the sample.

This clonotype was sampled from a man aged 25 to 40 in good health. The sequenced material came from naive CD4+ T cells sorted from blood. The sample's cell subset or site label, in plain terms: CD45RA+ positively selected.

The CDR3 corresponds to CASSFQGPYEQYF. Read as DNA, the sequence is TGTGCCAGCAGTTTCCAAGGGCCCTACGAGCAGTACTTC. The V gene is TRBV27 and the J gene is TRBJ2-7; the D segment cannot be called with confidence. From the cysteine up to the phenylalanine, the CDR3 has a length of 13 residues. Solely the CDR3 DNA is kept, with 39 bases framed from the first base. The trim is 3 bases for V and 2 bases for J, with a gap of 8 bases between the germline ends. The germline V gene (reference sequence) yields MNHEY for CDR1 and SMNVEV for CDR2.